The next 21 T cell receptor beta chains were all read from a single sample in a study of early T cells in non-severe SARS-CoV-2 infection. TCRdb re-called the 5' RACE reads with MiXCR, one entry per CDR3 protein. The data show fewer than 50,000 distinct CDR3 sequences, roughly 7% seen once. Sequencing was carried out using whole blood. The receptors were sampled from an adult who was a healthcare worker with PCR-confirmed SARS-CoV-2 infection or an uninfected control (not recorded which).

This chain links TRBV6-6 with TRBJ2-7; TRBD2 is a possible D gene (5 bases). CDR1 is MNHNY, CDR2 SVGAGI, per germline (reference sequence). The CDR3 contains 14 residues. The germline V and J ends were trimmed by 4 bases and 2 bases, with 12 bases remaining between them. Written as DNA, the CDR3 is TGTGCCAGCAGTTCCCCGGACGGGACCTACGAGCAGTACTTC. It translates to CASSSPDGTYEQYF.

The chain couples TRBV6-2 or TRBV6-3 to TRBJ2-7, with D possibly matching TRBD1 (5 bases). The V gene's germline CDR1 is MNHEY and CDR2 SVGEGT. The CDR3 extends over 12 amino acids. The V end was cut by 6 bases, the J end by 2 bases, with 8 bases between. In DNA, the CDR3 is TGTGCCAGCAGAACAGGCCCCTACGAGCAGTACTTC. Its protein is CASRTGPYEQYF.

In this sample, this clonotype turned up many times. V is TRBV4-1 and J is TRBJ1-3; D may be TRBD1 (6 bases). Germline V CDR1 and CDR2: MGHRA, YSYEKL. The CDR3 length is 15 residues. With 0 bases removed from V and 2 bases from J, the gap between germline ends came to 8 bases. The CDR3 nucleotides read TGCGCCAGCAGCCAAGACCCAGGGGCTGGAAACACCATATATTTT. The encoded protein is CASSQDPGAGNTIYF.

This clonotype came up a few times. This chain uses TRBV5-5 with TRBJ2-5, with TRBD1 as a possible D gene (6 bases). Trimming took off 4 bases at V and 4 bases at J, with 20 bases between the two ends. CDR3 length: 16 residues. Germline-derived CDR1 and CDR2 are SGHKS and YYEKEE (reference sequence). CDR3 DNA sequence: TGTGCCAGCAGCCTTGGGGCAGGGGAGATTGGAGAGACCCAGTACTTC. Translation: CASSLGAGEIGETQYF.

This clonotype came up a few times. The chain uses TRBV5-4 and TRBJ2-7; TRBD2 matches at 7 bases. J gave up 0 bases and V 3 bases, and 9 bases lay outside the gene matches. The length of the CDR3 is 16 residues. Germline-derived CDR1 and CDR2 are SGHNT and YYREEE (reference sequence). The chain's CDR3 is CASSSDVGGSSYEQYF. CDR3 nucleotides: TGTGCCAGCAGCTCGGATGTGGGGGGGAGCTCCTACGAGCAGTACTTC. Filled out from reference TRBV5-4 and TRBJ2-7, the complete variable domain reads ETGVTQSPTHLIKTRGQQVTLRCSSQSGHNTVSWYQQALGQGPQFIFQYYREEENGRGNFPPRFSGLQFPNYSSELNVNALELDDSALYLCASSSDVGGSSYEQYFGPGTRLTVT.

This clonotype was seen repeatedly, ten times or more. The V gene is TRBV6-5, the J gene TRBJ1-4, with 8 bases fitting TRBD1. The CDR3 contains 15 residues. The V and J ends lost 2 bases and 7 bases, in that order; junction bases with no gene match: 6. Germline CDR1 and CDR2: MNHEY and SVGAGI. CDR3 in amino acids: CASSYGTGRSEKLFF. The CDR3 DNA reads as TGTGCCAGCAGTTACGGGACAGGACGGTCTGAAAAACTGTTTTTT.

There are many counts of this clonotype. The chain combines TRBV29-1 with TRBJ1-4; D remains unclear. Germline V CDR1 and CDR2: SQVTM, ANQGSEA. V was clipped by 3 bases and J by 8 bases, with 13 bases between them. The CDR3 covers 13 residues. The CDR3, as DNA: TGCAGCGTTGAGGTTTGGGAGACAGAAAAACTGTTTTTT. Amino acid sequence: CSVEVWETEKLFF.

By share of the sample, this clonotype is medium-sized. The rearrangement links TRBV28 to TRBJ2-1; D gene unclear. Deletions cut 5 bases from V and 4 bases from J, with 3 bases between. The CDR3 is 11 residues long. CDR1 and CDR2 from the germline V gene are MDHEN and SYDVKM. CDR3 sequence: CASSPYNEQFF. The CDR3, as DNA: TGTGCCAGCAGTCCTTACAATGAGCAGTTCTTC.

This clonotype was counted many times. The chain couples TRBV18 to TRBJ2-7; tentatively, D is TRBD1 (6 bases). There are 13 residues in the CDR3. Germline lookup yields CDR1 KGHSH and CDR2 LQKENI. Deletions cut 4 bases from V and 2 bases from J, with 9 bases between. This CDR3 reads CASSLNRAYEQYF. CDR3 DNA: TGTGCCAGCTCACTTAACAGGGCCTACGAGCAGTACTTC.

This clonotype was recorded many times. V and J are TRBV4-2 and TRBJ1-2; 7 positions agree with TRBD1. The V gene end was trimmed by 1 base and the J gene end by 8 bases; junction bases not matched to a gene: 13. The CDR3 runs to 16 residues. The V gene's germline CDR1 is LGHNA and CDR2 YNFKEQ. The CDR3 DNA reads as TGTGCCAGCAGCCAAGTGGGGCTACAGGGGAGCGGAGGCTACACCTTC. Its protein is CASSQVGLQGSGGYTF.

The chain combines TRBV7-2 with TRBJ2-7, with a tentative D call TRBD2 (7 bases). This CDR3 region has 16 residues. CDR1 and CDR2 from the germline V gene are SGHTA and FQGNSA. Deletions cut 1 base from V and 0 bases from J, with 13 bases between. Here the CDR3 DNA reads TGTGCCAGCAGCTTAGTCGGGGGGCTAACCTCCTACGAGCAGTACTTC. It is translated as CASSLVGGLTSYEQYF.

In its sample, this clonotype was seen many times. The V and J genes are TRBV4-3 and TRBJ1-1; 10 bases align to TRBD1. The CDR3 has 16 residues. J lost 5 bases, V lost 4 bases, and 10 bases had no gene match. Germline CDR1 is LGHNA and CDR2 is YSLEER. The CDR3 loop reads CASSPRQGAIGTEAFF. Here the CDR3 DNA reads TGCGCCAGCAGCCCCCGACAGGGGGCTATCGGAACTGAAGCTTTCTTT.

The chain recombines TRBV13 with TRBJ2-3; the match to TRBD2 covers 10 bases. This CDR3 contains 16 residues. Germline lookup yields CDR1 PRHDT and CDR2 FYEKMQ (reference sequence). J gave up 4 bases and V 4 bases, and 8 bases lay outside the gene matches. The DNA of the CDR3 is TGTGCCAGCAGCTGGGGAGCTAGCGGGGGCGCAGATACGCAGTATTTT. Translated, it gives CASSWGASGGADTQYF. Using reference TRBV13 and TRBJ2-3 for the parts outside the CDR3, the full variable domain is AAGVIQSPRHLIKEKRETATLKCYPIPRHDTVYWYQQGPGQDPQFLISFYEKMQSDKGSIPDRFSAQQFSDYHSELNMSSLELGDSALYFCASSWGASGGADTQYFGPGTRLTVL.

This clonotype has a count of ten or more. The chain uses TRBV12-3 or TRBV12-4 and TRBJ1-1; 7 positions agree with TRBD1. After removal of 6 bases from V and 0 bases from J, the junction contained 4 bases not matched to a gene. The CDR3 sequence is 14 residues long. The CDR3 coding sequence is TGTGCCAGCAGAAGGGACAGTCTGAACACTGAAGCTTTCTTT. Its translation is CASRRDSLNTEAFF.

CDR3 in DNA: TGTGCCAGCTCTGATTACAGGGGGTTTACCTACGAGCAGTACTTC. Translated, it gives CASSDYRGFTYEQYF. V usage is TRBV6-2 or TRBV6-3 and J usage is TRBJ2-7, with TRBD1 identical over 8 bases. Looked up from germline, CDR1 is MNHEY and CDR2 is SVGEGT. The CDR3 covers 15 residues. V gave up 8 bases and J gave up 2 bases; unmatched junction bases: 11.

Concerning this clonotype itself: The junction shows a germline mismatch at one end, possibly a read error. The rearrangement links TRBV4-1 to TRBJ2-1; the D gene is possibly TRBD2 (5 bases). The CDR3 runs 21 residues. Germline CDR1 is MGHRA and CDR2 is YSYEKL. CDR3: CACSQDLANDTGKSSYNEQFF. DNA of the CDR3: TGCGCCTGCAGCCAAGATTTGGCAAACGACACCGGGAAGAGCTCCTACAATGAGCAGTTCTTC.

This clonotype was seen at least ten times. The CDR3 loop is CASSSTDRESEQYF. CDR3 sequence (DNA): TGTGCCAGCAGTTCTACGGACAGGGAGAGTGAGCAGTACTTC. The V and J genes are TRBV12-3 or TRBV12-4 and TRBJ2-7, with 8 bases aligning to TRBD1. The CDR3 runs 14 residues. Losses at the gene ends were 4 bases for V and 7 bases for J; bases not matched to a gene: 9.

This clonotype was counted ten times or more. J is TRBJ1-1 and V is TRBV7-9, with 7 positions matching TRBD1. Germline values: CDR1 SEHNR, CDR2 FQNEAQ (reference sequence). The CDR3 loop spans 14 amino acids. Trimming took 4 bases from V and 1 from J; bases not matched to a gene: 3. The CDR3 DNA reads as TGTGCCAGCAGCTATGGACAGGCGAACACTGAAGCTTTCTTT. Translating gives CASSYGQANTEAFF. Complete variable domain (other parts from reference TRBV7-9 and TRBJ1-1): DTGVSQNPRHKITKRGQNVTFRCDPISEHNRLYWYRQTLGQGPEFLTYFQNEAQLEKSRLLSDRFSAERPKGSFSTLEIQRTEQGDSAMYLCASSYGQANTEAFFGQGTRLTVV.

This clonotype was counted at least ten times. J is TRBJ1-3 and V is TRBV12-3 or TRBV12-4; tentative D call: TRBD1 (5 bases). The CDR3 is made up of 13 amino acids. Trimming removed 6 bases at V and 6 bases at J, with 12 bases between. The CDR3 region has the DNA TGTGCCAGCAGCTCCGGGACCATAAACACCATATATTTT. It codes for CASSSGTINTIYF.

As DNA, the CDR3 is TGCAGTGCTGAGGACAGGGTCGGATCCTACGAGCAGTACTTC. Its translation is CSAEDRVGSYEQYF. V gene TRBV20-1 combines with J gene TRBJ2-7, with 8 bases that match TRBD1. This CDR3 region has 14 residues. J was trimmed by 1 base and V by 5 bases; bases with no gene match: 7. Germline values: CDR1 DFQATT, CDR2 SNEGSKA (reference sequence).

This clonotype was seen many times. The chain employs TRBV12-3 or TRBV12-4 and TRBJ1-2; unclear D gene. CDR3 size: 10 residues. Trimming took off 2 bases at V and 8 bases at J, with 3 bases between the two ends. The CDR3 here is CASSLWGYTF. DNA for the CDR3: TGTGCCAGCAGTTTATGGGGCTACACCTTC.